These 5 T cell receptor beta chains were sequenced from one sample in a study of cytomegalovirus exposure and HLA in healthy donors. PCR used 60 Vbeta primers and 13 Jbeta primers. Generated by immunoSEQ multiplex PCR, the TCRdb table keeps only in-frame clones and is missing some. The data hold around 100,000 clones, with 65% to 80% observed a single time. Sample: PBMCs. These receptors originate from a woman in her thirties or forties in good health and CMV-seronegative.

CDR3 bases: TGCAGCGTTGAAGAAGGCGGGAGGGCCCGGTATTTT. It specifies CSVEEGGRARYF. This sequence joins TRBV29-1 and TRBJ2-3, with 9 nucleotides matching TRBD2. The V gene end was trimmed by 0 bases and the J gene end by 14 bases; junction bases not matched to a gene: 6. Germline CDR1 and CDR2: SQVTM and ANQGSEA. This CDR3 contains 12 residues.

The CDR3 DNA sequence: TGCGCCAGCAAAGAAGGACAGGGGGACCTACTTAGGGAGCTGTTTTTT. Its protein product is CASKEGQGDLLRELFF. V and J are TRBV10-2 and TRBJ2-2; TRBD1 matches 10 bases. The CDR3 extends over 16 amino acids. The junction had 14 bases not matched to a gene; V was cut back by 7 bases and J by 9 bases. CDR1 and CDR2 (germline): WSHSY, SAAADI.

The rearrangement joins TRBV2 to TRBJ1-2, with 12 bases fitting TRBD1. CDR3 size: 15 residues. Germline CDR1 is SNHLY and CDR2 is FYNNEI. Trimming at V came to 6 bases and at J to 13 bases, leaving 15 bases not matched to a gene. The chain's CDR3 is CASSGGQGAYLRGTF. In DNA, the CDR3 is TGTGCCAGCAGCGGGGGACAGGGGGCTTACTTACGAGGCACCTTC. Complete variable domain (other parts from reference TRBV2 and TRBJ1-2): EPEVTQTPSHQVTQMGQEVILRCVPISNHLYFYWYRQILGQKVEFLVSFYNNEISEKSEIFDDQFSVERPDGSNFTLKIRSTKLEDSAMYFCASSGGQGAYLRGTFGSGTRLTVV.

The rearrangement uses TRBV2 and TRBJ2-7, with 8 nucleotides matching TRBD2. CDR1 SNHLY and CDR2 FYNNEI come from the germline V gene. This CDR3 has 15 residues. Unmatched junction bases numbered 7, after V lost 6 bases and J lost 0 bases. The CDR3 reads CASSETSASSYEQYF. Written as DNA, the CDR3 is TGTGCCAGCAGCGAGACTAGCGCGAGCTCCTACGAGCAGTACTTC.

This sequence joins TRBV5-1 and TRBJ1-4; possibly TRBD1 for D (5 bases). The CDR3 totals 15 residues. Germline V gene lookup returns CDR1 SGHRS and CDR2 YFSETQ. The V and J ends lost 1 base and 1 base respectively, with 8 bases between them. CDR3 nucleotides: TGCGCCAGCAGCTTGCAGGGTTTAACTAATGAAAAACTGTTTTTT. Its protein is CASSLQGLTNEKLFF. The variable domain in full, with the rest retrieved from reference TRBV5-1 and TRBJ1-4, is KAGVTQTPRYLIKTRGQQVTLSCSPISGHRSVSWYQQTPGQGLQFLFEYFSETQRNKGNFPGRFSGRQFSNSRSEMNVSTLELGDSALYLCASSLQGLTNEKLFFGSGTQLSVL.